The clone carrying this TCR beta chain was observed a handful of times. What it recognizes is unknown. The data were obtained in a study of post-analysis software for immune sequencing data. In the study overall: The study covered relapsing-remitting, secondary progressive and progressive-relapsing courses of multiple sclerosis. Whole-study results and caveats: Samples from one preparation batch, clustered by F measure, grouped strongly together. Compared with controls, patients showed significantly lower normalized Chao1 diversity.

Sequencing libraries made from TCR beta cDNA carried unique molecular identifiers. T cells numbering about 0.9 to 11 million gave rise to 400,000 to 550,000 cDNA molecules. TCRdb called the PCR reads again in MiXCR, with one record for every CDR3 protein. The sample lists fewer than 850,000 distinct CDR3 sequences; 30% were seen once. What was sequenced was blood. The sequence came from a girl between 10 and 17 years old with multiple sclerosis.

CDR3 loop: CASSDSPGTEAFF. The DNA for the CDR3 is TGTGCCAGCAGTGATTCACCAGGGACTGAAGCTTTCTTT. The chain is built from TRBV25-1 and TRBJ1-1, with D perhaps matching TRBD1 (5 bases). The CDR3 runs to 13 residues. Trimming took 3 bases from V and 5 from J, leaving 10 bases between them. Germline CDR1 and CDR2: MGHDK and SYGVNS.